The 14 T cell receptor beta chains listed next were all sequenced from one sample in a study of early T cells in non-severe SARS-CoV-2 infection. MiXCR was run by TCRdb on the 5' RACE reads, yielding one entry per CDR3 protein. Seen here are 32,000 or so distinct CDR3 sequences, 5.7% observed once, and the top ten hold 5.8%. The sample consisted of whole blood. These receptors all come from an adult who was a healthcare worker with PCR-confirmed SARS-CoV-2 infection or an uninfected control (not recorded which).

Many counts were recorded for this clonotype. The chain couples TRBV29-1 to TRBJ2-7; 9 bases align to TRBD2. The CDR3 has 15 residues. CDR1 and CDR2 (germline): SQVTM, ANQGSEA. V was clipped by 0 bases and J by 2 bases; unmatched bases: 5. The CDR3: CSVEDVQRGAYEQYF. As DNA, the CDR3 is TGCAGCGTTGAAGATGTACAGCGGGGGGCCTACGAGCAGTACTTC.

This clonotype was detected many times. The chain joins TRBV7-8 to TRBJ1-5; D unresolved. The germline V gene has CDR1 SGHVS and CDR2 FQNEAQ. There are 15 residues in the CDR3. V dropped 3 bases and J dropped 6 bases, with 15 bases sitting between them. For the CDR3, the DNA is TGTGCCAGCAGCTTTGCTGGCACTTCTATTCAGCCCCAGCATTTT. This codes for CASSFAGTSIQPQHF.

Many counts were recorded for this clonotype. V and J are TRBV5-5 and TRBJ2-7; the match to TRBD1 covers 8 bases. The CDR3 consists of 15 residues. In germline, CDR1 is SGHKS, CDR2 YYEKEE (reference sequence). The junction had 12 bases not matched to a gene; V was cut back by 5 bases and J by 5 bases. CDR3 DNA: TGTGCCAGCAGTGCGACCGACAGGGGAAGCCACGAGCAGTACTTC. Amino acid sequence: CASSATDRGSHEQYF.

Ten or more counts support this clonotype. The CDR3 is CASSFGGYGYTF. The DNA of the CDR3 is TGTGCCAGCAGTTTCGGGGGATACGGCTACACCTTC. The chain joins TRBV12-3 or TRBV12-4 to TRBJ1-2, with D maybe TRBD1 (5 bases). The CDR3 is 12 amino acids. Between the trimmed V and J ends, which lost 3 bases and 8 bases, there was a span of 10 bases.

The rearrangement links TRBV29-1 to TRBJ2-7, with a possible D match to TRBD2 (5 bases). Deletions cut 3 bases from V and 4 bases from J, with 7 bases between. CDR3 length: 11 residues. Germline loops: CDR1 SQVTM, CDR2 ANQGSEA. DNA of the CDR3: TGCAGCGTTGACGAGGGTTACGAGCAGTACTTC. This sequence encodes CSVDEGYEQYF.

This clonotype was detected ten times or more. The chain recombines TRBV7-2 with TRBJ2-5; D unresolved. V was pared by 5 bases and J by 5 bases, with 15 bases between. CDR1 is SGHTA, CDR2 FQGNSA, per germline. The CDR3 consists of 14 residues. The CDR3 protein is CASSPQGVGETQYF. For the CDR3, the DNA is TGTGCCAGCAGCCCCCAAGGTGTGGGCGAGACCCAGTACTTC. The full variable domain, with the rest looked up from reference TRBV7-2 and TRBJ2-5, is GAGVSQSPSNKVTEKGKDVELRCDPISGHTALYWYRQSLGQGLEFLIYFQGNSAPDKSGLPSDRFSAERTGGSVSTLTIQRTQQEDSAVYLCASSPQGVGETQYFGPGTRLLVL.

This clonotype was recorded at least ten times. V is TRBV7-9 and J is TRBJ2-4; D possibly uses TRBD1 or TRBD2 (5 bases each). Germline CDR1 is SEHNR and CDR2 is FQNEAQ (reference sequence). Trimming left V 4 bases short and J 0 bases short, with 13 bases between. The CDR3 spans 16 residues. CDR3: CASSSGAGLAKNIQYF. In nucleotides, the CDR3 is TGTGCCAGCAGCTCCGGGGCAGGGCTAGCCAAAAACATTCAGTACTTC. Looking up the rest from reference TRBV7-9 and TRBJ2-4 gives the full variable domain: DTGVSQNPRHKITKRGQNVTFRCDPISEHNRLYWYRQTLGQGPEFLTYFQNEAQLEKSRLLSDRFSAERPKGSFSTLEIQRTEQGDSAMYLCASSSGAGLAKNIQYFGAGTRLSVL.

The V gene is TRBV5-1, the J gene TRBJ2-1, with 11 positions matching TRBD2. CDR1 is SGHRS, CDR2 YFSETQ, per germline. The ends lost 6 bases at V and 7 bases at J; junction bases unmatched: 9. This CDR3 has 15 residues. CDR3 sequence: CASTETSGVDNEQFF. The CDR3 DNA sequence: TGCGCCAGCACCGAGACTAGCGGGGTGGATAATGAGCAGTTCTTC.

The chain joins TRBV7-9 to TRBJ1-1, with no clear D. CDR1 is SEHNR, CDR2 FQNEAQ, per germline (reference sequence). V lost 6 bases, J lost 3 bases, and 17 bases lay in between. The CDR3 spans 15 residues. CDR3 loop: CASSPQTGSDTEAFF. CDR3 in DNA: TGTGCCAGCAGTCCTCAGACCGGGAGCGACACTGAAGCTTTCTTT.

The table lists this clonotype with a few counts. The rearrangement joins TRBV6-2 or TRBV6-3 to TRBJ1-2; the D gene is possibly TRBD1 (6 bases). The CDR3 is 17 residues long. V was clipped by 4 bases and J by 2 bases, with 20 bases between them. CDR1 and CDR2 from the germline V gene are MNHEY and SVGEGT. CDR3 bases: TGTGCCAGCAGTTCCTCCGAGACAGGATTACACAACTATGGCTACACCTTC. Translating it yields CASSSSETGLHNYGYTF.

This clonotype has ten or more counts. The chain combines TRBV12-3 or TRBV12-4 with TRBJ2-1, with D perhaps assigned TRBD1 or TRBD2 (6 bases each). The CDR3 extends over 15 amino acids. With 6 bases removed from V and 1 base from J, the gap between germline ends came to 13 bases. The DNA for the CDR3 is TGTGCCAGCAGACTCGGGGGCCAATCCTACAATGAGCAGTTCTTC. It encodes CASRLGGQSYNEQFF.

The rearrangement uses TRBV3-1 and TRBJ2-3; 8 positions agree with TRBD1. CDR3 length: 15 amino acids. Per germline, CDR1 LGHDT and CDR2 YNNKEL (reference sequence). Trimming took 2 bases from V and 3 from J; bases not matched to a gene: 4. CDR3 sequence (DNA): TGTGCCAGCAGCCAAACAGGGGGGAGAACAGATACGCAGTATTTT. It yields the protein CASSQTGGRTDTQYF.

At least ten counts were recorded for this clonotype. The J gene is TRBJ1-2, the V gene TRBV25-1; the D is unclear. The V gene lost 2 bases and the J gene lost 8 bases, with 18 bases spanning the gap. Germline CDR1 is MGHDK and CDR2 is SYGVNS. CDR3 length: 15 residues. DNA for the CDR3: TGTGCCAGCAGTGAACAACAGACTGATCCGCGGGGCTACACCTTC. This encodes CASSEQQTDPRGYTF.

V and J are TRBV10-3 and TRBJ2-1; either TRBD1 or TRBD2 may supply D (5 bases each). This CDR3 spans 13 amino acids. Germline V gene sequence: CDR1 ENHRY, CDR2 SYGVKD. This chain's CDR3 is CASRGGLGDEQFF. The CDR3 bases are TGTGCGTCACGGGGCGGCCTCGGGGATGAGCAGTTCTTC.